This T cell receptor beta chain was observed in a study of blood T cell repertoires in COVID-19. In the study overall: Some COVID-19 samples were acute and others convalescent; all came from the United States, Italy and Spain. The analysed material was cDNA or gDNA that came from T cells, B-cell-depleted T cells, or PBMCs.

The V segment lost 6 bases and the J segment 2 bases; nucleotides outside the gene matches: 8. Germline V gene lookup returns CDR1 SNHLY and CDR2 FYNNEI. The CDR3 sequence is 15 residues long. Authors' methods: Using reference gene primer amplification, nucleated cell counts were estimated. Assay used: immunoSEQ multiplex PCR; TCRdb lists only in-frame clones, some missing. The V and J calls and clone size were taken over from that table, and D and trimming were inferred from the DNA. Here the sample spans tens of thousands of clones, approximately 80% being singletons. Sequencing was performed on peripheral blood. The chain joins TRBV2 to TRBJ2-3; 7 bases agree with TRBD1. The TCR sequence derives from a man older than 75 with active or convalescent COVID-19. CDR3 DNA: TGTGCCAGCAGACGGGACAGCTCTTTCACAGATACGCAGTATTTT. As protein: CASRRDSSFTDTQYF.